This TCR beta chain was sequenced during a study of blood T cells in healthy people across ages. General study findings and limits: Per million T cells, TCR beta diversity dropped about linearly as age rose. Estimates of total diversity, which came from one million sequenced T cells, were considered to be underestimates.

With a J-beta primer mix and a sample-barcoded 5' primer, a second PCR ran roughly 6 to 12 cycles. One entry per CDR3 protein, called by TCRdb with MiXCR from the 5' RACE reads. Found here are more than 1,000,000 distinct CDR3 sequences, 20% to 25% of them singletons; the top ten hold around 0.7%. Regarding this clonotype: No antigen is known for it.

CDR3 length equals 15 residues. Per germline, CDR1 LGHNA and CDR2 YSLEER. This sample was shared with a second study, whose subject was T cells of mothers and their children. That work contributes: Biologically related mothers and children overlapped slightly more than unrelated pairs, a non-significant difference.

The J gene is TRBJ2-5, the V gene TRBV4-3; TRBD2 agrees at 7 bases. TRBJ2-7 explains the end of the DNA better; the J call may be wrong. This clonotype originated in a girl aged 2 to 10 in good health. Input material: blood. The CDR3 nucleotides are TGCGCCAGCAGCCAGACGCGGGGGACTACCTACGAGCAGTACTTC. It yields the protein CASSQTRGTTYEQYF.